These T cell receptor beta chains were read from a single sample in a study of cytomegalovirus exposure and HLA in healthy donors. Produced via immunoSEQ multiplex PCR; TCRdb's table is partial and in-frame only. The sample's table shows some 120,000 clones. The sample was PBMCs. The receptor source for this set is a man between 35 and 55 years old in good health and CMV-seropositive. The CDR3 runs from the conserved cysteine through the conserved F or W. D genes are given only for firm matches.

>TRBD2|TRBJ2-5|TRBV28
TGTGCCAGCAGTTGGGGACTAGCGGCTTTGGAGACCCAGTACTTC
CASSWGLAALETQYF
>NA|TRBJ1-1|TRBV11-1
TGTGCCAGCAGCCTCCCGGGGGAAGCTTTCTTT
CASSLPGEAFF
>TRBD2|TRBJ2-7|TRBV6-5
TGTGCCAGCAGTCGCACTAGCGGGTCCTCCTACGAGCAGTACTTC
CASSRTSGSSYEQYF
>NA|TRBJ2-7|TRBV7-6
TGTGCCAGCAGCTTTTATTTGGCAGGGACCTACGAGCAGTACTTC
CASSFYLAGTYEQYF
>TRBD1|TRBJ1-2|TRBV10-1
TGCGCCAGCTCCCCAACAGGGGTGCATGGCTACACCTTC
CASSPTGVHGYTF
>NA|TRBJ2-7|TRBV29-1
TGCAGCGTTGAGCTTCCGGACTCCAGCTCCTACGAGCAGTACTTC
CSVELPDSSSYEQYF
>TRBD1|TRBJ2-7|TRBV6-6
TGTGCCAGCAGCACCTTTCCCGGGACAGGACTCTACGAGCAGTACTTC
CASSTFPGTGLYEQYF
>NA|TRBJ1-2|TRBV4-3
TGCGCCAGCAGTCCCGGAACCCGACAGGTCCGCTTAGGCTACACCTTC
CASSPGTRQVRLGYTF
>TRBD2|TRBJ2-7|TRBV5-1
TGCGCCAGCAGCTTGGTTTCTAGCGGCAACTCCTACGAGCAGTACTTC
CASSLVSSGNSYEQYF
>TRBD2|TRBJ2-1|TRBV28
TGTGCCAGCAGGGGGCTAGCGGGAGGCTCACTCCTTGGCAATGAGCAGTTCTTC
CASRGLAGGSLLGNEQFF
>TRBD1|TRBJ1-3|TRBV27
TGTGCCAGCAGTGCAACGACAGGGGCGGGAAACACCATATATTTT
CASSATTGAGNTIYF
>NA|TRBJ2-7|TRBV10-3
TGTGCCATCAGTGAGTTGCGTCCCTACGAGCAGTACTTC
CAISELRPYEQYF
>TRBD1|TRBJ1-1|TRBV27
TGTGCCAGCAGTTGGACAGGGGGTGGTGAAGCTTTCTTT
CASSWTGGGEAFF
>NA|TRBJ2-2|TRBV7-2
TGTGCCAGCAGCTTAGACTTGGTCGGGGAGCTGTTTTTT
CASSLDLVGELFF
>NA|TRBJ1-5|TRBV27
TGTGCCAGCAGTCCTGGGACACAGAATCAGCCCCAGCATTTT
CASSPGTQNQPQHF
>TRBD1|TRBJ1-2|TRBV5-4
TGTGCCAGCAGCTTCGGGACAGCCTATGGCTACACCTTC
CASSFGTAYGYTF
>NA|TRBJ2-7|TRBV19
TGTGCCAGTAGTAATTACAGGGACTCCTACGAGCAGTACTTC
CASSNYRDSYEQYF
>NA|TRBJ2-2|TRBV7-3
TGTGCCAGCAGCCTGGCTGGGAGCAACACCGGGGAGCTGTTTTTT
CASSLAGSNTGELFF
>TRBD1|TRBJ1-5|TRBV19
TGTGCCAGTAGTGGTCCGGGACAGGGAGGTCAGCCCCAGCATTTT
CASSGPGQGGQPQHF
>TRBD1|TRBJ1-1|TRBV7-3
TGTGCCAGCAGCTTACTGGGACAGGGGAACACTGAAGCTTTCTTT
CASSLLGQGNTEAFF
>NA|TRBJ2-4|TRBV29-1
TGCAGCGCTTCGGACAGAAGCCTAGCCAAAAACATTCAGTACTTC
CSASDRSLAKNIQYF
>NA|TRBJ2-5|TRBV30
TGTGCCTGGAGGCAGGGTAAAGAGACCCAGTACTTC
CAWRQGKETQYF
>NA|TRBJ2-2|TRBV30
TGTGCCTGGACTAGCAGGACCGGGGAGCTGTTTTTT
CAWTSRTGELFF
>NA|TRBJ2-1|TRBV10-2
TGCGCCAGCAGTGAGCCAATTCCAAGGGGTACAGGGCTCGGAAATGAGCAGTTCTTC
CASSEPIPRGTGLGNEQFF
>NA|TRBJ2-7|TRBV9
TGTGCCAGCAGCCTCTCGGGGTACGAGCAGTACTTC
CASSLSGYEQYF
>TRBD1|TRBJ2-7|TRBV19
TGTGCCAGTAGGTATTCCGGGACAGGCTACGAGCAGTACTTC
CASRYSGTGYEQYF
>NA|TRBJ1-2|TRBV28
TGTGCCAGCAGTACCCAGGGTCCGAGGGGCTACACCTTC
CASSTQGPRGYTF
>NA|TRBJ2-7|TRBV28
TGTGCCAGCAGTTCGGAAGAAGGGGTGCGCGAGCAGTACTTC
CASSSEEGVREQYF
>TRBD2|TRBJ2-1|TRBV7-6
TGTGCCAGCAGCCAACACCGTAGCGGGAGGGCCCTAAGCAATGAGCAGTTCTTC
CASSQHRSGRALSNEQFF
>NA|TRBJ1-3|TRBV28
TGTGCCAGCAGTCTCACGGGGTTGAGAAACACCATATATTTT
CASSLTGLRNTIYF
>TRBD1|TRBJ2-2|TRBV19
TGTGCCAGTAGTATAGGGGCAGGGGGCGAGGGGGAGCTGTTTTTT
CASSIGAGGEGELFF
>NA|TRBJ1-4|TRBV5-5
TGTGCCAGCAGCTTCACACTCGGAGGGAGGGAAAAACTGTTTTTT
CASSFTLGGREKLFF
>NA|TRBJ1-3|TRBV7-9
TGTGCCAGCAGCTCCCAGGGAACCTCTGGAAACACCATATATTTT
CASSSQGTSGNTIYF
>NA|TRBJ1-1|TRBV6-5
TGTGCCAGCAGTTACTCTCAGGGATTCGTTTTCTTT
CASSYSQGFVFF
>TRBD1|TRBJ2-3|TRBV27
TGTGCCAGCAGCGCTAGGGACAGGGGTGGAGATACGCAGTATTTT
CASSARDRGGDTQYF